This TCR beta chain was obtained from a study of blood T cell repertoires in COVID-19. Overall study: In each case, the material was cDNA or gDNA derived from T cells, B-cell-depleted T cells, or PBMCs.

Original analysis: How many nucleated cells were present was estimated from reference gene primer amplification. The assay was immunoSEQ multiplex PCR, and TCRdb's table has in-frame clones only and misses some. From that table come the V and J calls and clone size; the DNA was used to work out D and trimming. The sample comprises more than 100,000 clones, 82% of which are singletons, and 4% to 5.5% rests with the top ten. The source is a woman between 70 and 85 years old with acute or convalescent COVID-19. The sequenced material came from peripheral blood.

The CDR3 nucleotides are TGTGCCAGCAGCCCACGGGTGAGGTTACGAGGGGAGCAGTTCTTC. Translated, it gives CASSPRVRLRGEQFF. This chain connects TRBV7-9 to TRBJ2-1; the D gene is possibly TRBD2 (5 bases). This CDR3 has 15 residues. The V gene's germline CDR1 is SEHNR and CDR2 FQNEAQ (reference sequence). Trimming left V 5 bases short and J 10 bases short, with 21 bases between.